This T cell receptor beta chain was documented in a study of T cells in women clearing cervical HPV infection. There are 13 residues in the CDR3. Germline loops: CDR1 DFQATT, CDR2 SNEGSKA (reference sequence). V was clipped by 6 bases and J by 3 bases; unmatched bases: 6. Overall study findings and caveats: A classifier using richness and V gene abundances reached an AUC of 0.83. Repertoire richness, not evenness, was significantly elevated in CIN3+ cases versus controls.

A word on this clone: The antigen is undetermined. The CDR3 extends 3 residues past the end of the read, so its final part is completed from the germline J gene. This specimen includes other DNA sequences encoding the same CDR3.

The table came from immunoSEQ multiplex PCR; TCRdb's copy has only in-frame clones and leaves some out. The data show 31,000 or so clones, and the top ten clones hold roughly 3.6%. The sequence was collected from a woman between 18 and 70 years old with a cervical HPV16 infection that either progressed to CIN3+ or cleared (not recorded which). The sequencing input was blood buffy coat. This chain joins TRBV20-1 and TRBJ1-1; 8 bases fit TRBD1. CDR3 sequence reads: CSARTGGHTEAFF. CDR3 DNA, as far as it was read: TGCAGTGCCCGAACAGGGGGGCACACTGAA.